This T cell receptor (beta chain) was recorded in a study of T-cell memory formation after mild COVID-19. V was pared by 0 bases and J by 3 bases, with 10 bases between. The CDR3 is made up of 15 amino acids. CDR1 is SGHRS and CDR2 is YFSETQ in the germline V gene. 5'RACE with constant-segment primers built TCRalpha and TCRbeta cDNA libraries with UMIs. A single record per CDR3 protein comes from TCRdb applying MiXCR to the 5' RACE reads. The sample has 50,000 or so distinct CDR3 sequences, 9.3% seen once. The material sequenced was PBMCs or a T cell subset sorted from them (not recorded which). The V gene is TRBV5-1, the J gene TRBJ2-1; tentative D call: TRBD2 (6 bases). The clonotype was recovered from an adult woman who had mild COVID-19 (a few samples of this study predate the infection). Cell type and time point are not known. The CDR3 nucleotides are TGCGCCAGCAGCTTGGATCAGGGAGGCTACAATGAGCAGTTCTTC. Protein sequence: CASSLDQGGYNEQFF.